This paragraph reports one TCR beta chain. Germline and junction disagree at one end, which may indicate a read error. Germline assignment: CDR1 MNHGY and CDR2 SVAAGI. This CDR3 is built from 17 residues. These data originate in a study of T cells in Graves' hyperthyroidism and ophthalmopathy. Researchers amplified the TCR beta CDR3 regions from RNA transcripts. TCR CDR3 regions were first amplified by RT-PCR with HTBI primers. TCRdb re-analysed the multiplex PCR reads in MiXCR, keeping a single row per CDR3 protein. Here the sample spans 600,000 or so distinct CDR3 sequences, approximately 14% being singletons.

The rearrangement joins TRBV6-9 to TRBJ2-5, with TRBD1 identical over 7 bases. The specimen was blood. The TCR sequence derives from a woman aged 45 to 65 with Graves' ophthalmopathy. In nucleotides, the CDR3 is TGTGCCAGCAGTGATTCCCCGCCCAGGGGGATCCAAGAGACCCAGTACTTC. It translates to CASSDSPPRGIQETQYF.